What follows describes a single T cell receptor beta chain. Its antigen is unknown. These data come from a study of T cell responses to AZD1222 COVID-19 vaccine. General study results and limits: Possibly, clonal diversity was underestimated; donors were largely white British and included more females. Repertoires in all cases were sampled only once the peak T cell response had passed. Among spike-specific TCRs, nearly half reportedly target unmutated variant regions.

Generated by immunoSEQ multiplex PCR, the TCRdb table keeps only in-frame clones and is missing some. The data hold more than 90,000 clones, with more than 70% observed a single time. V gave up 2 bases and J gave up 5 bases; unmatched junction bases: 9. Per germline, CDR1 MNHEY and CDR2 SVGEGT. This CDR3 spans 16 amino acids. The clonotype originates from an adult who received the AZD1222 COVID-19 vaccine. The sequencing used peripheral blood, collected 28 days after the second AZD1222 dose. The J gene is TRBJ2-5, the V gene TRBV6-2 or TRBV6-3, with 9 bases fitting TRBD2. CDR3 nucleotides: TGTGCCAGCAGTTACCCCTCAGCGGGAGGAGGCGAGACCCAGTACTTC. Its protein is CASSYPSAGGGETQYF.